One and the same sample provided the 30 T cell receptor beta chains below, sequenced in a study of T cell responses to AZD1222 COVID-19 vaccine. Sequencing used immunoSEQ multiplex PCR; TCRdb keeps in-frame clones, though not all of them. This table has 150,000 to 200,000 clones, about 85% appearing once. The sequencing used peripheral blood, collected on day 0 of AZD1222 vaccination. These TCRs come from an adult in good health.

V is TRBV18 and J is TRBJ1-6, with a possible D match to TRBD1 (5 bases). V gave up 2 bases and J gave up 10 bases, with 9 bases separating them. CDR1 is KGHSH and CDR2 is LQKENI in the germline V gene. The CDR3 runs to 13 residues. This CDR3 is CASSPGAESPLHF. The DNA of the CDR3 is TGTGCCAGCTCACCAGGGGCCGAATCACCCCTCCACTTT.

This chain connects TRBV29-1 to TRBJ1-5; D is undetermined. Germline assignment: CDR1 SQVTM and CDR2 ANQGSEA. The CDR3 loop spans 15 amino acids. V lost 4 bases to trimming and J lost 1 base, with 14 bases between them. CDR3 DNA: TGCAGCGTTGTATTCGCGGGAGGGAGCAATCAGCCCCAGCATTTT. Residues: CSVVFAGGSNQPQHF.

This chain links TRBV5-4 with TRBJ1-1, with TRBD1 as a possible D gene (6 bases). V lost 7 bases and J lost 0, with 19 bases in between. CDR3 length equals 16 residues. Germline V lookup: CDR1 SGHNT, CDR2 YYREEE (reference sequence). Here the CDR3 DNA reads TGTGCCAGCGCCGACAGGTCCAGGGCAATGAACACTGAAGCTTTCTTT. This translates into CASADRSRAMNTEAFF.

The chain joins TRBV7-3 to TRBJ2-6, with D perhaps being TRBD1 or TRBD2 (5 bases each). In germline, CDR1 is SGHTA, CDR2 FQGTGA. The ends were cut back, 5 bases at V and 0 bases at J, with 14 bases in the middle. This CDR3 has 17 residues. CDR3 region: CASSPRGASSGANVLTF. The CDR3, as DNA: TGTGCCAGCAGCCCCCGGGGCGCTTCCTCTGGGGCCAACGTCCTGACTTTC.

This clone was counted only a few times. The CDR3 spells CASSIGDRGNEQFF. The CDR3 DNA reads as TGTGCCAGTAGTATTGGAGACCGAGGGAATGAGCAGTTCTTC. The V gene is TRBV19, the J gene TRBJ2-1; possible D gene TRBD2, 5 bases. The V gene lost 3 bases and the J gene lost 7 bases, with 13 bases spanning the gap. CDR3 size: 14 residues. Germline V gene data show CDR1 as LNHDA and CDR2 as SQIVND (reference sequence).

This clone was seen just once. The J gene is TRBJ2-3, the V gene TRBV4-2, with TRBD2 identical over 10 bases. V shed 0 bases, J shed 2 bases, and the junction held 5 bases outside the gene matches. CDR3 length equals 17 residues. Germline CDR1 is LGHNA and CDR2 is YNFKEQ. The CDR3 here is CASSQDRAGGPTDTQYF. The CDR3 nucleotides are TGTGCCAGCAGCCAAGATCGAGCGGGAGGGCCCACAGATACGCAGTATTTT.

V gene TRBV5-4 combines with J gene TRBJ2-7; maybe TRBD2 (5 bases). V was trimmed by 4 bases and J by 2 bases, leaving 16 bases between them. CDR1 and CDR2 (germline): SGHNT, YYREEE (reference sequence). The CDR3 length is 15 residues. CDR3 DNA sequence: TGTGCCAGCAGCCAAAAAACAGAGGGAACCTACGAGCAGTACTTC. It encodes CASSQKTEGTYEQYF.

The genes are TRBV6-5 and TRBJ2-7, with D possibly TRBD2 on 6 matching bases. Germline V gene lookup returns CDR1 MNHEY and CDR2 SVGAGI. This CDR3 is 14 amino acids long. Trimming removed 0 bases from V and 7 bases from J, with 13 bases in between. CDR3 in amino acids: CASSYSGGVEEQYF. As DNA, the CDR3 is TGTGCCAGCAGTTACTCCGGGGGAGTCGAGGAGCAGTACTTC.

This clone was counted a few times. The rearrangement joins TRBV20-1 to TRBJ2-6; D unresolved. Trimming took off 3 bases at V and 1 base at J, with 4 bases between the two ends. The CDR3 is 13 residues long. From germline, CDR1 is DFQATT and CDR2 SNEGSKA (reference sequence). The CDR3 sequence: CSASSSGANVLTF. CDR3 bases: TGCAGTGCTAGTAGTTCTGGGGCCAACGTCCTGACTTTC.

This clone was found a few times. The chain carries TRBV6-4 and TRBJ2-2; possibly TRBD2 for D (6 bases). This CDR3 has 15 amino acids. Germline CDR1 reads MRHNA; CDR2 reads SNTAGT. With 0 bases removed from V and 6 bases from J, the gap between germline ends came to 11 bases. The CDR3 DNA follows: TGTGCCAGCAGTGACTCCAGCCTAGCGCCCGGGGAGCTGTTTTTT. Its translation: CASSDSSLAPGELFF.

The CDR3 reads CASSLSGGLSAEAFF. The CDR3 bases are TGCGCCAGCAGCTTATCGGGGGGCCTTTCGGCTGAAGCTTTCTTT. V and J are TRBV5-1 and TRBJ1-1; TRBD1 is a possible D gene (6 bases). CDR1 is SGHRS and CDR2 is YFSETQ in the germline V gene. V shed 2 bases and J shed 6 bases, with 17 bases lying between them. This CDR3 is 15 amino acids long.

The V call is TRBV3-1 (or the pseudogene TRBV3-2), the J call TRBJ1-2; D is unclear. V lost 0 bases and J lost 9, with 14 bases in between. CDR3 size: 14 residues. Germline-derived CDR1 and CDR2 are LGHDT and YNNKEL (reference sequence). This chain's CDR3 is CASSQDTGRFSYTF. In DNA form, the CDR3 reads TGTGCCAGCAGCCAAGATACGGGAAGATTTAGCTACACCTTC.

This chain links TRBV19 with TRBJ2-1; TRBD2 matches at 13 bases. The CDR3 is 18 amino acids. J gave up 2 bases and V 6 bases, and 10 bases lay outside the gene matches. The germline V gene encodes CDR1 LNHDA and CDR2 SQIVND (reference sequence). Written as DNA, the CDR3 is TGTGCCAGTAGGAGGGGGACTAGCGGGACGATTACCTACAATGAGCAGTTCTTC. Residues: CASRRGTSGTITYNEQFF.

Here the CDR3 DNA reads TGTGCCAGCTCACCAGGAATGTTACAGTCGAGCAATCAGCCCCAGCATTTT. As protein: CASSPGMLQSSNQPQHF. This chain connects TRBV18 to TRBJ1-5; D remains unclear. The CDR3 totals 17 residues. The ends were cut back, 2 bases at V and 1 base at J, with 15 bases in the middle. The germline V gene has CDR1 KGHSH and CDR2 LQKENI.

This clone was observed a few times. V gene TRBV6-5 combines with J gene TRBJ2-5; 8 nucleotides match TRBD2. Trimming cost V 6 bases and J 5 bases; bases outside gene matches: 5. Germline CDR1 reads MNHEY; CDR2 reads SVGAGI. CDR3 length: 13 amino acids. The CDR3 bases are TGTGCCAGCAGGATGACTAGCGCGGAGACCCAGTACTTC. Its protein product is CASRMTSAETQYF.

This clone was observed a few times. The J gene is TRBJ1-6, the V gene TRBV19; D gene unclear. Per germline, CDR1 LNHDA and CDR2 SQIVND (reference sequence). Between the trimmed V and J ends, which lost 7 bases and 7 bases, there was a span of 17 bases. The CDR3 is 15 amino acids. The CDR3 nucleotides are TGTGCCAGTAACCGCCGAGAGGTTGAAAATTCACCCCTCCACTTT. It yields the protein CASNRREVENSPLHF.

The chain couples TRBV28 to TRBJ2-1, with 10 nucleotides matching TRBD1. Trimming removed 5 bases from V and 14 bases from J; junction bases left unmatched: 6. The CDR3 is 12 amino acids. Germline CDR1 MDHEN, CDR2 SYDVKM. The CDR3 DNA is TGTGCCAGCAGTCGAGGGACAGGGGTTGAGTTCTTC. It encodes CASSRGTGVEFF.

The chain links TRBV4-1 to TRBJ2-1; D call uncertain. Trimming took off 4 bases at V and 6 bases at J, with 7 bases between the two ends. The CDR3 runs 12 residues. The germline V gene encodes CDR1 MGHRA and CDR2 YSYEKL. This CDR3 is CASSPLGNEQFF. The CDR3 DNA reads as TGCGCCAGCAGCCCCTTGGGCAATGAGCAGTTCTTC.

CDR3 nucleotide sequence: TGCGCCACGAGGACAGGGGGATACAATGAGCAGTTCTTC. The encoded protein is CATRTGGYNEQFF. The chain is built from TRBV5-1 and TRBJ2-1, with 10 bases aligning to TRBD1. The CDR3 spans 13 residues. CDR1 and CDR2 from the germline V gene are SGHRS and YFSETQ. Trimming took 9 bases from V and 4 from J; bases not matched to a gene: 4.

The V gene is TRBV28, the J gene TRBJ2-2, with TRBD1 matching 7 bases. Germline V lookup: CDR1 MDHEN, CDR2 SYDVKM. The CDR3 sequence is 16 residues long. Trimming took 3 bases from V and 1 from J; bases not matched to a gene: 5. Here the CDR3 DNA reads TGTGCCAGCAGTTTTCTAGGACAGGAGAACACCGGGGAGCTGTTTTTT. It encodes CASSFLGQENTGELFF.

V and J are TRBV19 and TRBJ1-5; the D gene is possibly TRBD1 (6 bases). Germline CDR1 and CDR2: LNHDA and SQIVND (reference sequence). Deletions cut 9 bases from V and 7 bases from J, with 13 bases between. The CDR3 sequence is 12 residues long. The CDR3 coding sequence is TGTGCCAGAGGGGGGAATCGGCAGCCCCAGCATTTT. This gives the protein CARGGNRQPQHF.

This clone was observed once. In DNA, the CDR3 is TGTGCCAGCAGCGACCGGGACAGGGAATGGGCGCAGTATTTT. Translating it yields CASSDRDREWAQYF. The genes are TRBV6-5 and TRBJ2-3; 9 nucleotides match TRBD1. The V and J ends lost 6 bases and 10 bases, in that order; junction bases with no gene match: 11. The CDR3 totals 14 residues. In germline, CDR1 is MNHEY, CDR2 SVGAGI.

This clone was seen a handful of times. This sequence joins TRBV21-1 and TRBJ1-3. TRBV21-1 is a documented pseudogene. The CDR3 has 14 amino acids. The CDR3 DNA is TGTGCCAGTGTCCAGGGACTCGATGGAAACACCATATATTTT. This sequence encodes CASVQGLDGNTIYF.

The chain is built from TRBV19 and TRBJ1-5, with TRBD1 matching 8 bases. In germline, CDR1 is LNHDA, CDR2 SQIVND (reference sequence). V trimming: 4 bases; J trimming: 0 bases; junction bases outside the gene matches: 5. The CDR3 consists of 16 residues. The CDR3 nucleotides read TGTGCCAGTAGTAGGGACAGGATACCTAGCAATCAGCCCCAGCATTTT. Protein sequence: CASSRDRIPSNQPQHF.

The chain couples TRBV21-1 to TRBJ1-2. TRBV21-1 is a listed pseudogene. The CDR3 loop spans 15 amino acids. CDR3 DNA: TGTGCCAGCAGCAAAGTGCGACGGAAACACTATGGCTACACCTTC. Protein: CASSKVRRKHYGYTF.

The V call is TRBV19, the J call TRBJ2-7, with D maybe TRBD1 (6 bases). Germline lookup yields CDR1 LNHDA and CDR2 SQIVND (reference sequence). V lost 6 bases and J 0 bases, leaving 9 bases between the germline ends. This CDR3 spans 13 amino acids. The CDR3 loop is CASSRGYSYEQYF. The CDR3 coding sequence is TGTGCCAGTAGCAGGGGTTACTCCTACGAGCAGTACTTC.

V gene TRBV27 combines with J gene TRBJ2-1; possibly TRBD2 for D (6 bases). V was clipped by 6 bases and J by 6 bases, with 12 bases between them. The CDR3 covers 13 residues. Per the germline V gene, CDR1 is MNHEY and CDR2 is SMNVEV (reference sequence). The CDR3 nucleotides are TGTGCCAGCAGGCATAGCGGCGTCAATGAGCAGTTCTTC. Translated, it gives CASRHSGVNEQFF.

The rearrangement uses TRBV6-4 and TRBJ2-2; D is unclear. This CDR3 has 15 amino acids. V lost 5 bases and J 3 bases, leaving 13 bases between the germline ends. Germline CDR1 MRHNA, CDR2 SNTAGT. The CDR3 spells CASSKRLADTGELFF. The DNA of the CDR3 is TGTGCCAGCAGTAAACGGTTAGCAGACACCGGGGAGCTGTTTTTT.

The chain recombines TRBV5-3 with TRBJ2-1, with 7 bases identical to TRBD2. TRBV5-3 is an ORF; its function is uncertain. The V gene end was trimmed by 1 base and the J gene end by 8 bases; junction bases not matched to a gene: 9. The CDR3 covers 15 residues. CDR3 nucleotide sequence: TGTGCCAGAAGCTTGTTTGGCGGGAGTAGAGATGAGCAGTTCTTC. Its translation is CARSLFGGSRDEQFF.

V and J are TRBV27 and TRBJ2-1; TRBD2 aligns across 9 bases. This CDR3 spans 16 amino acids. Germline V CDR1 and CDR2: MNHEY, SMNVEV (reference sequence). The V segment lost 0 bases and the J segment 1 base; nucleotides outside the gene matches: 1. The CDR3 DNA follows: TGTGCCAGCAGTTTATCCCTAGCGGGATCCTACAATGAGCAGTTCTTC. Translated: CASSLSLAGSYNEQFF.